A selection of T cell receptor beta chains follows, all from one sample in a study of shared clonotypes between healthy human individuals. Sequencing was performed with immunoSEQ multiplex PCR; in TCRdb, only in-frame clones are kept and a portion is missing. The sample carries roughly 550,000 clones, over 95% recorded once. The sample was naive CD8+ T cells sorted from blood. These receptors were obtained from a woman younger than 45 in good health. The CDR3 runs from the conserved cysteine through the conserved F or W. A D gene is named only where the DNA matches it firmly. A clone size is listed for some rows: how often the clone was seen (once, few, many), or a class if it is expanded.

j_call v_call clone_size d_call cdr3_nt cdr3_aa
TRBJ2-7 TRBV4-1 - - TGCGCCAGCAGCCCAGGGTACTCAACCTACGAGCAGTACTTC CASSPGYSTYEQYF
TRBJ2-1 TRBV7-9 - TRBD2 TGTGCCAGCAGCCCGCAGACTAGCGGGAATTACAATGAGCAGTTCTTC CASSPQTSGNYNEQFF
TRBJ2-1 TRBV10-1 - TRBD2 TGCGCCAGCAGTGCCGGGACTAGCGCCCATAAGGGGTACAATGAGCAGTTCTTC CASSAGTSAHKGYNEQFF
TRBJ2-1 TRBV19 once TRBD2 TGTGCCAGTAGTATTTTAACTAGCGACAATGAGCAGTTCTTC CASSILTSDNEQFF
TRBJ2-3 TRBV10-1 - - TGCGCCAGCAGTGTGGAAGGGGTCACAGATACGCAGTATTTT CASSVEGVTDTQYF
TRBJ1-4 TRBV7-6 - TRBD1 TGTGCCAGCAGCCCAACAGGGGGTGAAAAACTGTTTTTT CASSPTGGEKLFF
TRBJ1-1 TRBV30 - - TGTGCCTGGGGCTGGGGGGCCGGTGAAGCTTTCTTT CAWGWGAGEAFF
TRBJ1-2 TRBV27 - - TGTGCCAACAAGTTCCCTAGGGACGGGTTGGACTATGGCTACACCTTC CANKFPRDGLDYGYTF
TRBJ2-1 TRBV5-6 - TRBD1 TGTGCCAGCAGCCGCTCGGGACAGCGATTCAATGAGCAGTTCTTC CASSRSGQRFNEQFF
TRBJ2-1 TRBV27 - TRBD2 TGTGCCAGCAGTACAACTAGCGGGATATACAATGAGCAGTTCTTC CASSTTSGIYNEQFF
TRBJ2-7 TRBV4-1 - TRBD1 TGCGCCAGCAGCGCCCGCCACAGGGGTGGCGAGCAGTACTTC CASSARHRGGEQYF
TRBJ1-1 TRBV13 - - TGTGCCAGCAGCCCCCGGGACCCTTACGCTGAAGCTTTCTTT CASSPRDPYAEAFF
TRBJ2-7 TRBV11-1 - TRBD1 TGTGCCAGCACCCAGACGATCGGGACAGCCCTAATTGTAGAGCAGTACTTC CASTQTIGTALIVEQYF
TRBJ2-7 TRBV5-6 - - TGTGCCAGCAGCTTGCGGTACAGGCCCCACGAGCAGTACTTC CASSLRYRPHEQYF
TRBJ2-7 TRBV7-8 - - TGTGCCAGCAGCTTAAACGTCGGCCATGGCTCGGGGCCCCTCTACGAGCAGTACTTC CASSLNVGHGSGPLYEQYF